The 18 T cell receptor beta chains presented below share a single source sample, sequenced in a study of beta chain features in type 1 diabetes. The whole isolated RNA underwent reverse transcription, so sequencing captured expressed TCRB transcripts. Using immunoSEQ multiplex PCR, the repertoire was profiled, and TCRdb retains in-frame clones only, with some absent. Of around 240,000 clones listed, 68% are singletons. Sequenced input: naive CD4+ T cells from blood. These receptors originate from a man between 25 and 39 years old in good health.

The CDR3 protein is CASRPGLAGVNEQFF. The CDR3 DNA is TGTGCCAGCAGACCGGGACTAGCGGGAGTCAATGAGCAGTTCTTC. This chain joins TRBV28 and TRBJ2-1; 14 bases align to TRBD2. Germline loops: CDR1 MDHEN, CDR2 SYDVKM. This CDR3 is 15 amino acids long. V trimming: 6 bases; J trimming: 6 bases; junction bases outside the gene matches: 4.

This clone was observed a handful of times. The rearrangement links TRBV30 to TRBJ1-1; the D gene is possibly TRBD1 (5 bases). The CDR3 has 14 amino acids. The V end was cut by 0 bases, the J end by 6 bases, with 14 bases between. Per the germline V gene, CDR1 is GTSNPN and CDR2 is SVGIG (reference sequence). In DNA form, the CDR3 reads TGTGCCTGGAGTGTTTTGGCTGGAGGGGCTGAAGCTTTCTTT. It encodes CAWSVLAGGAEAFF.

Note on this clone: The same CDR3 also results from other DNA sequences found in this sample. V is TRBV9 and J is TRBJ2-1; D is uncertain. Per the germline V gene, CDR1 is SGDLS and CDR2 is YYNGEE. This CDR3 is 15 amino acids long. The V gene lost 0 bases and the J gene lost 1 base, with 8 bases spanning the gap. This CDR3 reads CASSVGGGSYNEQFF. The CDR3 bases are TGTGCCAGCAGCGTAGGTGGCGGTTCCTACAATGAGCAGTTCTTC.

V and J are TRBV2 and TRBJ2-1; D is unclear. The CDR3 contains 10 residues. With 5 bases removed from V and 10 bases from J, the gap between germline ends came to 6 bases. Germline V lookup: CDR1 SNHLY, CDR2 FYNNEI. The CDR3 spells CASSFTEQFF. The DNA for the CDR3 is TGTGCCAGCAGTTTTACGGAGCAGTTCTTC. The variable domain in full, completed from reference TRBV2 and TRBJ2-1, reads EPEVTQTPSHQVTQMGQEVILRCVPISNHLYFYWYRQILGQKVEFLVSFYNNEISEKSEIFDDQFSVERPDGSNFTLKIRSTKLEDSAMYFCASSFTEQFFGPGTRLTVL.

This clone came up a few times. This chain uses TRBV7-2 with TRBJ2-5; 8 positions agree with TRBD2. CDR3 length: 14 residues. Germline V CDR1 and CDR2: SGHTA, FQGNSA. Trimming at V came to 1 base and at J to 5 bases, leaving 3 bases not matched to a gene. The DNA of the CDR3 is TGTGCCAGCAGCTTAGGACTAGCGTCGGAGACCCAGTACTTC. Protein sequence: CASSLGLASETQYF.

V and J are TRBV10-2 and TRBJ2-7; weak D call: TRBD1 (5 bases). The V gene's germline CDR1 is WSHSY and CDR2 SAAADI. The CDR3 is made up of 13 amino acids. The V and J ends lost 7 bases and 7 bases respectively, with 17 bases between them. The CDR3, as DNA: TGCGCCAGCAATCGGCAGGGCGGAGAGGAGCAGTACTTC. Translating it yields CASNRQGGEEQYF.

CDR3 sequence: CASSPLGVDGNTIYF. The CDR3 coding sequence is TGTGCCAGCAGCCCATTGGGGGTTGATGGAAACACCATATATTTT. The chain employs TRBV25-1 and TRBJ1-3; possibly TRBD1 for D (5 bases). CDR1 is MGHDK, CDR2 SYGVNS, per germline. The CDR3 covers 15 residues. V was trimmed by 6 bases and J by 3 bases, leaving 15 bases between them.

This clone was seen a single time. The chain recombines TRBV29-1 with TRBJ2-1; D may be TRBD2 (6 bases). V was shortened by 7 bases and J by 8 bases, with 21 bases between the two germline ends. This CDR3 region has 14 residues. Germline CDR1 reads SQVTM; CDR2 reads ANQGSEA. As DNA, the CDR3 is TGCAGCGCCGAGCGGAGGGTCCGGGGCGATGAGCAGTTCTTC. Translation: CSAERRVRGDEQFF.

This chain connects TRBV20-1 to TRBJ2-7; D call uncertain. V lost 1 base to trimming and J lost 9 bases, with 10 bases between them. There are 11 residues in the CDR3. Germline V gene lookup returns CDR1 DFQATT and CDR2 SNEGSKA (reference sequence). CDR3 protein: CSARAVPLQYF. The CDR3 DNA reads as TGCAGTGCTAGAGCCGTCCCCTTGCAGTACTTC.

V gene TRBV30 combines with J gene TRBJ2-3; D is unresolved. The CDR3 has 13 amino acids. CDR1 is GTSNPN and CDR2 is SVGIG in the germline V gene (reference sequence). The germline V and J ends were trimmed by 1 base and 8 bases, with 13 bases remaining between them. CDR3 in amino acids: CAWSGLASGTQYF. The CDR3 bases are TGTGCCTGGAGTGGGCTCGCTTCGGGTACGCAGTATTTT.

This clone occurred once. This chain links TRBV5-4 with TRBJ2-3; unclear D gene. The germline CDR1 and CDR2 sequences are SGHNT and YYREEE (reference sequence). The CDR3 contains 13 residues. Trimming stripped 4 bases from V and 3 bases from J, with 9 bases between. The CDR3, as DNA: TGTGCCAGCAGCCCCAGCTGGACAGATACGCAGTATTTT. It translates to CASSPSWTDTQYF.

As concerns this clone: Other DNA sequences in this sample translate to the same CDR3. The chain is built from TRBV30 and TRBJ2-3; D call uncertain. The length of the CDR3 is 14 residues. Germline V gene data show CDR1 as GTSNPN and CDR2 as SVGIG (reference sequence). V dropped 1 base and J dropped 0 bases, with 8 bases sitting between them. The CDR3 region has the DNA TGTGCCTGGAGTGCGACCGGTAGCACAGATACGCAGTATTTT. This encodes CAWSATGSTDTQYF. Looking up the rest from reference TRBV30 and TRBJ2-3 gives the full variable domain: SQTIHQWPATLVQPVGSPLSLECTVEGTSNPNLYWYRQAAGRGLQLLFYSVGIGQISSEVPQNLSASRPQDRQFILSSKKLLLSDSGFYLCAWSATGSTDTQYFGPGTRLTVL.

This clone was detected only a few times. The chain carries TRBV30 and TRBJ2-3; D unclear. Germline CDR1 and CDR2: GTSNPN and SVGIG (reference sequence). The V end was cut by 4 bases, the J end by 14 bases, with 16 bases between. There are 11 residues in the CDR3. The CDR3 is CAWKTRDWTYF. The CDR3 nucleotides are TGTGCCTGGAAGACCCGAGACTGGACGTATTTT.

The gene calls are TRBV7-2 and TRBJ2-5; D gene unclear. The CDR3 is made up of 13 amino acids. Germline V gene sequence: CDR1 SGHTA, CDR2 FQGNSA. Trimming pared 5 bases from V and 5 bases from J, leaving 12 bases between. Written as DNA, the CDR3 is TGTGCCAGCAGCAGGCAGGCTGGGGAGACCCAGTACTTC. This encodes CASSRQAGETQYF.

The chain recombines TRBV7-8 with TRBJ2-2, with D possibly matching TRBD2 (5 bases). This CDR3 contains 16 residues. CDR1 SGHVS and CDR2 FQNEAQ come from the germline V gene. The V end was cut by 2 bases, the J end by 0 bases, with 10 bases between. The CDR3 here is CASSLISGPNTGELFF. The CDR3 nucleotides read TGTGCCAGCAGCTTAATAAGCGGACCGAACACCGGGGAGCTGTTTTTT.

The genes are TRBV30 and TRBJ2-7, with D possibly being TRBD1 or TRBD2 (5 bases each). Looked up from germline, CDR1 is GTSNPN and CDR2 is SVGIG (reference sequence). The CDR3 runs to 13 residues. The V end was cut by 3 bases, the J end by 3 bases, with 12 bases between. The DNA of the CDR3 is TGTGCCTGGAGCCGGGGCCTTCTCTACGAGCAGTACTTC. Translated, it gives CAWSRGLLYEQYF.

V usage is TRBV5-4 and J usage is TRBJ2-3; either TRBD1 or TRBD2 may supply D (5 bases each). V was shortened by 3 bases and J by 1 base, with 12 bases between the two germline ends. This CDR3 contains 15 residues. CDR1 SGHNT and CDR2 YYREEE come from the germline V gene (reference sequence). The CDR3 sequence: CASSYQRGGTDTQYF. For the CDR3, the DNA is TGTGCCAGCAGCTACCAAAGAGGGGGCACAGATACGCAGTATTTT.

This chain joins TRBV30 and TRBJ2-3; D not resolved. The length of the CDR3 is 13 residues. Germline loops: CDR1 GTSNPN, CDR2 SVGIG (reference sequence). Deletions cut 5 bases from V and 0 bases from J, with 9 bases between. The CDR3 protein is CAWAPPSTDTQYF. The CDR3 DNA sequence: TGTGCCTGGGCCCCTCCTAGCACAGATACGCAGTATTTT.